Listed below are T cell receptor beta chains from one sample, sequenced in a study of T cells in localized non-small cell lung cancer. Profiling relied on immunoSEQ multiplex PCR, and the TCRdb table lists in-frame clones only, not all of them. The sample carries about 1,500 clones, less than 30% recorded once. This specimen consisted of normal lung tissue next to the tumor, obtained before any cancer treatment. These receptors all come from a man between 40 and 70 years old with stage III lung adenocarcinoma. Each CDR3 is given with its conserved first and last residue. D genes are given only for firm matches. Rows may omit the clone size; those that give it use once, few, many or a size class.

D	V	size	J	length	CDR3	DNA
TRBD2	TRBV19	few	TRBJ2-7	14	CASSFSSGRYEQYF	TGTGCCAGTAGTTTTTCTAGCGGGAGGTACGAGCAGTACTTC
-	TRBV6-8	-	TRBJ2-5	16	CASSSRLVGVQETQYF	TGTGCCAGCAGTTCCCGGCTGGTGGGGGTCCAAGAGACCCAGTACTTC
TRBD1	TRBV19	-	TRBJ2-3	16	CASSQPRTGGADTQYF	TGTGCCAGTAGTCAACCCCGGACAGGGGGAGCAGATACGCAGTATTTT
-	TRBV11-3	-	TRBJ2-6	16	CASSLYRFSGANVLTF	TGTGCCAGCAGCTTGTACAGGTTCTCTGGGGCCAACGTCCTGACTTTC
-	TRBV7-5	few	TRBJ1-3	15	CASSLRGRNGNTIYF	TGTGCCAGCAGCTTGAGGGGGAGGAATGGAAACACCATATATTTT
-	TRBV11-3	medium-sized	TRBJ1-1	15	CASYLLGAWGTEAFF	TGTGCCAGCTATCTTTTGGGGGCCTGGGGGACTGAAGCTTTCTTT
-	TRBV15	-	TRBJ1-4	15	CATSPRRGAGEKLFF	TGTGCCACCAGCCCACGCCGGGGGGCCGGGGAAAAACTGTTTTTT
-	TRBV28	few	TRBJ2-7	12	CASSLIVYEQYF	TGTGCCAGCAGTTTAATAGTCTACGAGCAGTACTTC
-	TRBV11-3	few	TRBJ1-5	15	CASSLSSQANQPQHF	TGTGCCAGCAGCTTATCGTCACAGGCAAATCAGCCCCAGCATTTT
-	TRBV14	-	TRBJ1-2	14	CASSRTGTGVGYTF	TGTGCCAGCAGCCGAACCGGGACCGGTGTCGGCTACACCTTC
-	TRBV9	-	TRBJ2-7	15	CASSEVQGTSHEQYF	TGTGCCAGCAGTGAAGTACAGGGAACGTCCCACGAGCAGTACTTC
TRBD1	TRBV9	medium-sized	TRBJ2-5	14	CASSADRSQETQYF	TGTGCCAGCAGCGCGGACAGGAGCCAAGAGACCCAGTACTTC
TRBD2	TRBV29-1	-	TRBJ2-2	15	CSVETSGRARGELFF	TGCAGCGTGGAGACTAGCGGGAGGGCCCGCGGGGAGCTGTTTTTT
-	TRBV28	-	TRBJ2-5	15	CASSLSTGWGETQYF	TGTGCCAGCAGTTTATCTACAGGGTGGGGGGAGACCCAGTACTTC
-	TRBV28	-	TRBJ2-3	15	CASIGGTRNTDTQYF	TGTGCCAGCATCGGAGGGACACGGAACACAGATACGCAGTATTTT
-	TRBV11-3	-	TRBJ2-3	15	CASSLGLPFGDTQYF	TGTGCCAGCAGCTTGGGGTTGCCTTTTGGGGATACGCAGTATTTT
-	TRBV29-1	-	TRBJ1-5	13	CSVGTESNQPQHF	TGCAGCGTTGGTACAGAGAGCAATCAGCCCCAGCATTTT
-	TRBV28	-	TRBJ1-5	17	CASSTPLGVEGNQPQHF	TGTGCCAGCAGCACTCCCCTCGGGGTCGAGGGCAATCAGCCCCAGCATTTT
-	TRBV18	-	TRBJ1-4	15	CASSSPTGLGEKLFF	TGTGCCAGCTCAAGTCCTACAGGGTTAGGAGAAAAACTGTTTTTT
TRBD1	TRBV23-1	few	TRBJ1-1	13	CASSFTGELVAFF	TGCGCCAGCAGCTTCACAGGGGAACTGGTAGCTTTCTTT
TRBD1	TRBV6-8	-	TRBJ1-2	17	CASSYTGVRGRGGGYTF	TGTGCCAGCAGTTACACGGGAGTGAGGGGGCGGGGAGGAGGCTACACCTTC
-	TRBV14	few	TRBJ2-5	13	CASSQAPQETQYF	TGTGCCAGCAGCCAAGCCCCACAAGAGACCCAGTACTTC
TRBD2	TRBV6-8	-	TRBJ2-3	17	CAISAPGTSGITDTQYF	TGTGCCATCAGTGCCCCAGGGACTAGCGGGATCACAGATACGCAGTATTTT
TRBD1	TRBV28	-	TRBJ2-7	14	CASNWPGQGSGLNF	TGTGCCAGCAACTGGCCGGGACAGGGATCGGGGCTAAACTTC
-	TRBV11-3	-	TRBJ1-1	16	CASSLSFGGLGTEAFF	TGTGCCAGCAGCTTGTCGTTCGGGGGCTTGGGCACTGAAGCTTTCTTT
-	TRBV19	-	TRBJ2-5	12	CAVSGGGETQYF	TGTGCCGTCAGTGGGGGGGGCGAGACCCAGTACTTC
TRBD2	TRBV11-3	few	TRBJ2-1	15	CASSPRGGGNNEQFF	TGTGCCAGCAGCCCCCGGGGGGGCGGGAACAATGAGCAGTTCTTC
-	TRBV11-3	large	TRBJ1-5	14	CASSNPGGDQPQHF	TGTGCCAGCAGCAACCCGGGAGGAGATCAGCCCCAGCATTTT
-	TRBV29-1	-	TRBJ2-2	13	CSVLRWEAGELFF	TGCAGCGTGCTGAGATGGGAAGCCGGGGAGCTGTTTTTT
TRBD1	TRBV28	-	TRBJ1-4	15	CASSLGDRANEKLFF	TGTGCCAGCAGTTTGGGGGACAGGGCGAATGAAAAACTGTTTTTT
TRBD2	TRBV19	-	TRBJ2-1	13	CASGTSGNNEQFF	TGTGCCAGCGGGACTAGCGGTAACAATGAGCAGTTCTTC
-	TRBV4-1	few	TRBJ2-1	14	CASSQAIRSNEQFF	TGCGCCAGCAGCCAAGCAATACGGAGCAATGAGCAGTTCTTC
-	TRBV5-1	-	TRBJ2-2	16	CASSPWTRKNTGELFF	TGCGCCAGCAGTCCTTGGACACGAAAGAACACCGGGGAGCTGTTTTTT
-	TRBV6-8	large	TRBJ1-1	15	CASSRHDSSNTEAFF	TGTGCCAGCAGCCGACACGACAGTTCGAACACTGAAGCTTTCTTT
-	TRBV11-3	-	TRBJ2-5	15	CASSLGQGSGETQYF	TGTGCCAGCAGCTTAGGACAGGGTAGCGGCGAGACCCAGTACTTC
-	TRBV6-8	few	TRBJ1-2	13	CASSDRASRGYTF	TGTGCCAGCAGTGATCGGGCCTCCCGAGGCTACACCTTC
-	TRBV9	-	TRBJ2-3	14	CASSVDTGLVTQYF	TGTGCCAGCAGCGTAGATACAGGGCTCGTTACGCAGTATTTT
-	TRBV28	-	TRBJ1-3	15	CASSGPRSSGNTIYF	TGTGCCAGCAGTGGGCCCAGGAGCTCTGGAAACACCATATATTTT
-	TRBV28	-	TRBJ2-7	13	CASRQPSTYEQYF	TGTGCCAGCAGACAGCCTTCTACCTACGAGCAGTACTTC
TRBD1	TRBV28	-	TRBJ2-1	15	CASSLPGQGYNEQFF	TGTGCCAGCAGTTTACCGGGACAGGGGTACAATGAGCAGTTCTTC
TRBD2	TRBV29-1	-	TRBJ2-1	18	CSVLRTSGRRSTYNEQFF	TGCAGCGTCCTCAGGACTAGCGGGAGGAGGAGCACCTACAATGAGCAGTTCTTC
-	TRBV6-1	few	TRBJ1-2	13	CASSEAGTRYYTF	TGTGCCAGCAGTGAAGCGGGTACACGATACTACACCTTC
-	TRBV6-8	-	TRBJ1-3	16	CASSWLGCRSGNTIYF	TGTGCCAGCAGTTGGTTAGGGTGCCGCTCTGGAAACACCATATATTTT
TRBD1	TRBV28	-	TRBJ1-1	14	CASSPTGVNTEAFF	TGTGCCAGCAGTCCCACAGGGGTGAACACTGAAGCTTTCTTT
-	TRBV11-3	-	TRBJ2-2	15	CASSPGSRGGGELFF	TGTGCCAGCAGCCCAGGGTCCAGGGGTGGCGGGGAGCTGTTTTTT
-	TRBV12-2	few	TRBJ1-3	15	CASPPRRNSGNTIYF	TGTGCAAGTCCCCCCCGGCGGAATTCTGGAAACACCATATATTTT
-	TRBV9	few	TRBJ2-6	15	CAGKLDSSGANVLTF	TGTGCCGGCAAGTTGGACAGCTCTGGGGCCAACGTCCTGACTTTC
TRBD1	TRBV19	-	TRBJ1-1	15	CASSKGNRGGTEAFF	TGTGCCAGTAGTAAAGGAAACAGGGGAGGAACTGAAGCTTTCTTT
-	TRBV11-3	medium-sized	TRBJ1-3	15	CASSLGGRPGNTIYF	TGTGCCAGCAGCTTAGGCGGCAGGCCTGGAAACACCATATATTTT
-	TRBV6-8	once	TRBJ1-3	13	CASKTSSGNTIYF	TGTGCCAGCAAAACAAGCTCTGGAAACACCATATATTTT
-	TRBV5-1	-	TRBJ1-5	15	CASSLGGEGNQPQHF	TGCGCCAGCAGCCTTGGCGGGGAAGGCAATCAGCCCCAGCATTTT
-	TRBV18	few	TRBJ2-3	14	CASSPPWQGDTQYF	TGTGCCAGCTCTCCACCGTGGCAGGGAGATACGCAGTATTTT
-	TRBV4-1	few	TRBJ2-2	15	CASSQAHSFTGELFF	TGCGCCAGCAGCCAAGCGCACTCCTTCACCGGGGAGCTGTTTTTT
TRBD1	TRBV18	-	TRBJ1-4	15	CASSPPPGGGEKLFF	TGTGCCAGCTCACCACCTCCAGGGGGTGGTGAAAAACTGTTTTTT
-	TRBV19	once	TRBJ2-2	14	CASKGISNTGELFF	TGTGCCAGTAAAGGGATTTCGAACACCGGGGAGCTGTTTTTT
-	TRBV21-1	-	TRBJ1-1	13	CASSTTGVDEAFF	TGTGCCAGCTCAACGACAGGGGTTGATGAAGCTTTCTTT
-	TRBV5-1	-	TRBJ2-3	15	CASSRDSRSTDTQYF	TGCGCCAGCAGCCGGGACTCCCGTAGCACAGATACGCAGTATTTT
-	TRBV14	-	TRBJ1-5	13	CASSRDHNQPQHF	TGTGCCAGCAGCCGGGACCATAACCAGCCCCAGCATTTT
TRBD1	TRBV5-1	few	TRBJ1-5	15	CASREDDRDLLPQHF	TGCGCCAGCAGGGAGGATGACAGGGATCTTCTACCCCAGCATTTT